This TCR beta chain was profiled in a study of T cells in Graves' hyperthyroidism and ophthalmopathy. Overall study: Peripheral blood was obtained at initial diagnosis, preceding any treatment.

Study-level findings and limits: Ophthalmopathy prediction by the model preceded onset by a median approximately six months.

Fresh 10 ml peripheral blood yielded PBMCs. This clonotype was recorded many times. Its target is not known. Germline CDR1 and CDR2: KGHSH and LQKENI. V shed 2 bases and J shed 2 bases, with 8 bases lying between them. There are 14 residues in the CDR3. Amplified TCR beta CDR3 regions derived from RNA transcripts. Using the HTBI primer set, a first-round RT-PCR was run on the TCR CDR3. TCRdb recomputed calls from the multiplex PCR reads with MiXCR, one row per CDR3 protein. Here the sample spans some 560,000 distinct CDR3 sequences, 15% to 17% being singletons. Sequences were obtained from blood. The gene calls are TRBV18 and TRBJ2-3; either TRBD1 or TRBD2 may supply D (5 bases each). This TCR came from a woman in her thirties with Graves' hyperthyroidism. CDR3 residues: CASSPAGTTDTQYF. The CDR3 DNA is TGTGCCAGCTCACCAGCAGGGACCACAGATACGCAGTATTTT.